A single sample is the source of the 7 T cell receptor beta chains below, sequenced in a study. Each CDR3 protein is one row after TCRdb ran MiXCR on the RT-PCR reads. The sample lists about 680,000 distinct CDR3 sequences, 13% to 15% occurring once. The sample taken for sequencing was memory CD4+ T cells from blood. These TCRs come from a female donor in good health, serving as a healthy control.

The chain is built from TRBV5-1 and TRBJ1-6; TRBD1 matches 10 bases. V was clipped by 4 bases and J by 4 bases; unmatched bases: 8. Looked up from germline, CDR1 is SGHRS and CDR2 is YFSETQ. The CDR3 is 17 amino acids. CDR3 amino acids: CASSPWTGGAYNSPLHF. The CDR3 DNA reads as TGCGCCAGCAGCCCGTGGACAGGGGGTGCTTATAATTCACCCCTCCACTTT.

This clonotype was recorded a few times. The chain links TRBV20-1 to TRBJ2-7; D possibly corresponds to TRBD2 (7 bases). V shed 8 bases and J shed 2 bases, with 16 bases lying between them. The germline gives CDR1 DFQATT, CDR2 SNEGSKA (reference sequence). The CDR3 covers 13 residues. Here the CDR3 DNA reads TGCAGTTTTGGGGGGGGCCCTACCTACGAGCAGTACTTC. Residues: CSFGGGPTYEQYF.

This chain links TRBV27 with TRBJ2-1; 10 bases are a match to TRBD2. Germline V gene sequence: CDR1 MNHEY, CDR2 SMNVEV (reference sequence). Unmatched junction bases numbered 4, after V lost 7 bases and J lost 4 bases. The CDR3 covers 14 residues. CDR3 in DNA: TGTGCCAGCAAACTAGCGGGGCCATACAATGAGCAGTTCTTC. Its translation is CASKLAGPYNEQFF.

This clonotype was recorded a few times. DNA for the CDR3: TGTGCCAGCTCACCCCTCCCGCTTAATGAAAAACTGTTTTTT. It is translated as CASSPLPLNEKLFF. The chain joins TRBV18 to TRBJ1-4; D is ambiguous. V was shortened by 3 bases and J by 4 bases, with 9 bases between the two germline ends. This CDR3 is 14 amino acids long. Germline CDR1 KGHSH, CDR2 LQKENI.

The V call is TRBV7-8, the J call TRBJ1-3; D possibly corresponds to TRBD1 (6 bases). Germline CDR1 is SGHVS and CDR2 is FQNEAQ. The CDR3 covers 17 residues. Trimming cost V 0 bases and J 0 bases, with 12 bases left between them. CDR3: CASSLANRAASGNTIYF. CDR3 coding DNA: TGTGCCAGCAGCTTAGCGAACAGGGCGGCCTCTGGAAACACCATATATTTT.

This clonotype was counted at least ten times. This sequence joins TRBV20-1 and TRBJ2-3; the match to TRBD1 covers 10 bases. The CDR3 totals 16 residues. Trimming cost V 5 bases and J 3 bases; bases outside gene matches: 11. Germline CDR1 is DFQATT and CDR2 is SNEGSKA (reference sequence). CDR3 DNA sequence: TGCAGTGCTTGGGACAGGGGCCGCCGGGGAACAGATACGCAGTATTTT. As protein: CSAWDRGRRGTDTQYF.

The chain carries TRBV28 and TRBJ1-3; D possibly corresponds to TRBD1 (6 bases). Per germline, CDR1 MDHEN and CDR2 SYDVKM. Between the trimmed V and J ends, which lost 6 bases and 0 bases, there was a span of 18 bases. The CDR3 is made up of 17 amino acids. CDR3 bases: TGTGCCAGCAGCCGGAAACAGGGAGGGCACTCTGGAAACACCATATATTTT. Its translation is CASSRKQGGHSGNTIYF.